This paragraph reports one TCR beta chain. Its target antigen remains unknown. No clone much larger than this one lies a single base away; base qualities are absent. The cohort consisted of 670 or so healthy bone marrow donors. All cohort members were sampled while nominally healthy, although unrecorded immune exposures were likely present. Of the approximately 700 cohort members, 250 to 300 had positive CMV serostatus and about 360 had negative CMV serostatus, and CMV serostatus was not recorded for the donor. Every donor gave a peripheral blood sample, and the peripheral blood mononuclear cells from that sample were used for TCR beta sequencing. Genomic DNA was extracted from the blood cell samples with the Qiagen DNeasy Blood Extraction Kit. The entry originates in a study of cytomegalovirus exposure and HLA in healthy donors (dated by TCRdb to between 2016 and 2019). Turning to the overall study: According to an earlier analysis of 587 of the donors, about 179 million T cells yielded approximately 120 million unique TCR beta sequences and approximately 300 Gb of sequence data. An early release covering about 600 HLA-typed donors comprised about 300 gigabases of sequencing data and around 85 million unique TCR sequences. Of the roughly 400 genotyped donors, 65% to 90% were placed in the genetic ancestry cluster associated with self-reported Caucasian donors. The aim of the study was to test whether cataloging public T cell receptors could identify signatures of past pathogen exposure. The T cell repertoires of 666 subjects were profiled by immunosequencing and related to cytomegalovirus serostatus. Besides the first cohort of hundreds of subjects, a separate validation cohort made up of roughly 120 different subjects was used. To predict cytomegalovirus infection status, the study combined high-throughput TCR immunosequencing, statistical association of individual TCRs with disease status, and machine learning. A later analysis re-examined previously published TCR beta repertoires from around 670 donors and added high-resolution HLA genotyping to investigate patterns of TCR occurrence. In the later analysis, no new phenotypic data were used to find candidate immune exposures; instead, reliance was placed on TCR beta sequences and their occurrence across donors. In an earlier analysis of about 590 of the donors, high-throughput TCR beta sequencing was used to judge whether each TCR beta V gene segment behaved as functional or pseudogenic. Alongside the repertoire data, information on donor age, sex, ethnicity and CMV serostatus was compiled. Genome-wide SNP genotypes for about 65% of the roughly 670 donors were used in a later genetic analysis, which treated that subset as a discovery cohort. Every repertoire in the discovery cohort had been generated on one and the same sequencing platform. Both class I and class II loci were covered by HLA typing, at four-digit resolution. The number of typed donors differed by locus: about 629-630 for A, B, C, DRB1 and DQB1; 500 to 550 for DQA1; 606 for DPA1; and 400 to 480 for DPB1. A handful of DR-DQ haplotypes were handled as single units for association and clustering because linkage in the cohort was strong. Among about 370 genotyped donors of the cohort, an average of approximately 240,000 unique TCR beta nucleotide sequences was sequenced per donor, of which 15% to 20% were non-productive.

Receptors were amplified or captured by the immunoSEQ multiplex PCR assay. For the multiplex PCR, a mixture combining 60 forward primers for TCR Vbeta segments and 13 reverse primers for TCR Jbeta segments was used. Amplification of the CDR3 region of rearranged TCR beta genes was performed with a multiplex PCR assay on genomic DNA. Amplified TCR beta libraries were sequenced as 87-base-pair reads on the Illumina HiSeq System. From the authors' description of their analysis: Across the roughly 670 repertoires, a later analysis counted tens of millions of unique TCR beta chains, approximately 10 million of which were shared by at least two donors. Raw reads were error-corrected and collapsed into unique sequences with a nearest-neighbor algorithm that merged closely related sequences to remove PCR and sequencing errors. V, D and J gene segments were assigned by aligning CDR3 sequences to IMGT reference sequences. For a sequence to be retained, a match of at least six nucleotides was required to both a V gene segment and a J gene segment. Rearrangements were classified as productive when the CDR3 lacked stop codons and remained in frame with V and J, and all other rearrangements were classified as non-productive. Following IMGT convention, CDR3 was defined as the stretch from the second conserved V-encoded cysteine up to the conserved J-encoded phenylalanine. The earlier analysis of more than 450 of the donors excluded sequences that lacked an unambiguous match to a single V gene segment. An earlier analysis of roughly 590 of the donors called V segments functional above 56.7% productive rearrangements and segregating when the between-donor standard deviation exceeded 5%. A statistical classification framework was built for diagnosing cytomegalovirus status from the catalog of TCR beta chain sequences. In a later analysis, TCR nucleotide sequences were compared against IMGT/GENE-DB human TR gene sequences so that V and J genes could be assigned. Using the TCRdist pipeline, a later analysis assigned CDR3 sequences along with most-parsimonious VDJ recombination scenarios. In a later analysis, each TCR beta chain was defined by its CDR3 amino acid sequence together with its V-gene family, and reads lacking a unique V-gene family were excluded. To address suspected cross-contamination and a sequencing artifact, a later analysis removed under 600 highly shared, low-generation-probability nucleotide sequences. In a later analysis, a clonal expansion index for each public chain was calculated from normalized within-repertoire ranks of inferred template counts. Generation probabilities in a later analysis came from a VDJ recombination model fitted to out-of-frame rearrangements, and those results were checked against IGoR. Hypergeometric tests were used in a later analysis to score TCR-TCR, TCR-HLA and TCR-CMV co-occurrence, with a repertoire-size bias correction applied to the TCR pairs. In a later analysis, false discovery rates were estimated by permuting HLA or CMV assignments 20 times. A later analysis grouped co-occurring TCRs with DBSCAN, adding TCRdist sequence similarity when clustering within HLA-allele-positive subsets. Repertoires with fewer than 30,000 or more than 120,000 public chains, plus five repertoires with anomalous nucleotide sharing, were excluded from co-occurrence clustering. The table was pulled from immuneACCESS by TCRdb, which kept in-frame rearrangements only. Such tables lose some clones; where checked, under half of the loss comes from unresolved V genes, and the rest has no known cause. V and J calls and clone size are those listed in that table; D and trimming were worked out from the DNA. This sample lists over 100,000 clones; about 79% were detected once. 2% to 2.5% of the sample is in the top ten clones.

Overall study results and their limits: The cohort was sequenced for TCR beta chains only, and without alpha or paired-chain data the features that could be detected were limited. Correlated functional status among segregating V segments might be attributable to linkage disequilibrium, but an unknown experimental factor could not be ruled out. While some public TCRs were present in many individuals, most TCR sequences turned up only very rarely across donors. In a later analysis, TCR association rates were found to vary across HLA loci, with the most associated TCRs seen for DRB1 alleles and the fewest for HLA-C alleles. When HLA alleles, especially DR and DQ, strongly co-occurred, attributing TCR associations to individual alleles was difficult. Compared with the approximately 710-donor mean, donors in an Asian-associated ancestry cluster had fewer N-insertions in productive TCRs, according to a later genetic analysis. In an earlier analysis of 500 to 650 of the donors, most TCR beta V segments appeared in productive rearrangements about 90% or about 30% of the time, broadly matching IMGT annotations. Because counts were too low, fewer than 20 rarely observed V segments, including chromosome 9 orphons, were excluded from the earlier analysis of 587 of the donors. Some IMGT-functional V segments, including TRBV6-2 and TRBV6-3, could not be told apart with the 87-base-pair reads, so those segments were excluded. In a later analysis, some 17,000 TCR beta sequences were associated with specific HLA alleles at a false discovery rate of 0.05. CMV serostatus was the only immune exposure information available for the cohort. Because some donors lacked HLA typing at each locus, the association tests relied only on the typed subset. In a later analysis, HLA-associated TCR beta chains showed more clonal expansion and lower generation probabilities than non-associated chains that were equally common. A later analysis reported that several top co-occurrence clusters appeared linked to parvovirus B19, influenza, CMV and Epstein-Barr virus. The authors suggested that the approach could potentially be generalized to other disease states and immunological phenotypes. In vitro tests confirmed that a few of the cytomegalovirus-associated TCR beta chains recognize cytomegalovirus antigens. A group of highly shared sequence variants was considered likely to be a technical artifact of the sequencing pipeline. According to a later analysis, most CMV-associated TCR beta chains appeared to be HLA-restricted, and the HLA associations seemed to be driven largely by CMV exposure. In both the original and validation cohorts, the classifier was reported to diagnose cytomegalovirus status with high specificity and sensitivity. A total of fewer than 200 TCR beta chains were listed by the study as associated with cytomegalovirus. A further reported finding was that TCR beta sequences accurately predicted the HLA-A and HLA-B alleles for most subjects in the first cohort. A later genetic analysis associated a missense DCLRE1C variant with V-gene and J-gene trimming of TCR beta chains, and an independent cohort replicated the association. Sequencing depth was assumed to be roughly uniform across donors in the presence/absence analyses, though that assumption may not hold.

From its cysteine to its phenylalanine, the CDR3 spans 15 amino acids. Kept here is only the CDR3 DNA, which spans 45 bases and is read in frame from base 1. For this chain, trimming is 3 bases at the V end and 3 bases at the J end, and the number of junction bases without a gene match is 6. The germline V gene (reference sequence) supplies CDR1 LNHDA and CDR2 SQIVND. This TCR was recovered from a human donor in good health. The sequence is built from TRBV19 and TRBJ1-1; 8 nucleotides in the junction match TRBD1. The sequencing input was PBMCs. The CDR3 sequence is CASSIPGQADTEAFF. The DNA reads as follows: TGTGCCAGTAGTATTCCGGGACAGGCGGACACTGAAGCTTTCTTT.